This passage covers 5 T cell receptor beta chains from one sample sequenced in a study of shared clonotypes between healthy human individuals. Clones were sequenced by immunoSEQ multiplex PCR, and TCRdb holds only the in-frame ones, with some missing. The sample has around 700,000 clones; around 72% are singletons. The sequenced material came from memory CD4+ T cells sorted from blood. Subset defined: CD45RA-negative fraction. These TCRs come from a woman in her twenties or thirties in good health.

The chain combines TRBV27 with TRBJ1-3; possibly TRBD1 for D (5 bases). The CDR3 is 17 residues long. Looked up from germline, CDR1 is MNHEY and CDR2 is SMNVEV (reference sequence). V was trimmed by 2 bases and J by 0 bases, leaving 14 bases between them. The CDR3 region has the DNA TGTGCCAGCAGTTTAATGGACACTCTTCGCTCTGGAAACACCATATATTTT. Translation gives CASSLMDTLRSGNTIYF.

This clone occurred once. The V call is TRBV6-6, the J call TRBJ1-1, with D possibly matching TRBD1 (6 bases). Germline V lookup: CDR1 MNHNY, CDR2 SVGAGI (reference sequence). Trimming stripped 3 bases from V and 6 bases from J, with 17 bases between. This CDR3 has 15 amino acids. The CDR3 here is CASSYSPGAISEAFF. As DNA, the CDR3 is TGTGCCAGCAGTTATAGTCCGGGGGCGATCTCTGAAGCTTTCTTT.

The chain has TRBV19 and TRBJ1-5; 7 nucleotides line up with TRBD1. With 5 bases clipped from V and 6 bases from J, the junction kept 4 bases outside the gene matches. The CDR3 contains 13 residues. Germline CDR1 reads LNHDA; CDR2 reads SQIVND (reference sequence). This chain's CDR3 is CASSGDRGQPQHF. DNA of the CDR3: TGTGCCAGTAGTGGGGACAGAGGTCAGCCCCAGCATTTT.

This chain connects TRBV30 to TRBJ2-1; 11 nucleotides agree with TRBD2. Germline V gene data show CDR1 as GTSNPN and CDR2 as SVGIG (reference sequence). The ends lost 5 bases at V and 6 bases at J; junction bases unmatched: 12. The CDR3 covers 16 residues. CDR3 sequence reads: CAWQTSGSGRANEQFF. CDR3 coding DNA: TGTGCCTGGCAAACTAGCGGGAGTGGGCGCGCCAATGAGCAGTTCTTC. The full variable domain, with the rest looked up from reference TRBV30 and TRBJ2-1, is SQTIHQWPATLVQPVGSPLSLECTVEGTSNPNLYWYRQAAGRGLQLLFYSVGIGQISSEVPQNLSASRPQDRQFILSSKKLLLSDSGFYLCAWQTSGSGRANEQFFGPGTRLTVL.

The genes are TRBV28 and TRBJ1-2; no clear D. Germline V gene data show CDR1 as MDHEN and CDR2 as SYDVKM. Trimming shortened V by 2 bases and J by 2 bases, and 9 bases separated the two germline ends. This CDR3 is built from 14 residues. The DNA of the CDR3 is TGTGCCAGCAGTTTAAGTCAATGGAACTATGGCTACACCTTC. Its translation: CASSLSQWNYGYTF.